This TCR beta chain emerged from a study of blood T cell repertoires in COVID-19. Libraries were prepared by immunoSEQ multiplex PCR; TCRdb keeps only in-frame clonotypes and omits some of them. The sample lists 270,000 or so clones; 82% were seen once. This TCR was sampled from a woman between 18 and 30 years old with acute or convalescent COVID-19. Sequencing was done on a sample of peripheral blood.

The CDR3 DNA follows: TGTGCCAGCAGCTTAGCGGGAGTAACCTCCTACGAGCAGTACTTC. As protein: CASSLAGVTSYEQYF. This chain links TRBV7-2 with TRBJ2-7; a possible D gene is TRBD2 (5 bases). In germline, CDR1 is SGHTA, CDR2 FQGNSA. Trimming cost V 0 bases and J 0 bases, with 9 bases left between them. There are 15 residues in the CDR3.